These T cell receptor beta chains were read from a single sample in a study of blood T cell repertoires in COVID-19. Measured with immunoSEQ multiplex PCR; TCRdb has only the in-frame clones, and not every one. Here the sample spans about 120,000 clones, 80% to 90% being singletons. Sequencing was performed on peripheral blood. These TCRs come from a man in his 70s with active or convalescent COVID-19. Each CDR3 is given with its conserved first and last residue. A D gene is named only where the DNA matches it firmly. Only part of the rows carry a size: once, few, many, or a class if the clone is expanded.

TRBD1 | TRBJ2-7 | TRBV5-1 | few | CASSSGTGVYEQYF | TGCGCCAGCAGCTCCGGGACAGGGGTATACGAGCAGTACTTC
TRBD1 | TRBJ1-4 | TRBV5-1 | . | CASSFAGTANEKLFF | TGCGCCAGCAGCTTCGCCGGGACAGCGAATGAAAAACTGTTTTTT
. | TRBJ1-2 | TRBV27 | . | CASSFFGGGDGYTF | TGTGCCAGCAGTTTTTTCGGGGGTGGGGATGGCTACACCTTC
. | TRBJ1-1 | TRBV11-3 | . | CASSLGGGNTEAFF | TGTGCCAGCAGCTTAGGAGGGGGGAACACTGAAGCTTTCTTT
. | TRBJ2-1 | TRBV28 | . | CASSLGGLHNEQFF | TGTGCCAGCAGTTTAGGGGGACTGCACAATGAGCAGTTCTTC
TRBD1 | TRBJ2-3 | TRBV6-5 | . | CASRDRVQSDTQYF | TGTGCCAGCAGGGACAGGGTGCAGTCAGATACGCAGTATTTT
TRBD2 | TRBJ2-1 | TRBV4-2 | . | CASSQEGLAGSNEQFF | TGTGCCAGCAGCCAAGAAGGACTAGCGGGATCTAATGAGCAGTTCTTC
. | TRBJ1-6 | TRBV7-8 | once | CASSLNRVDSPLHF | TGTGCCAGCAGCCTCAACAGGGTTGATTCACCCCTCCACTTT
. | TRBJ1-1 | TRBV5-1 | once | CASSPGTSPEAFF | TGCGCCAGCAGCCCCGGGACAAGCCCTGAAGCTTTCTTT
. | TRBJ1-5 | TRBV2 | . | CASSEGRTRYQPQHF | TGTGCCAGCAGTGAAGGACGGACTCGGTATCAGCCCCAGCATTTT
. | TRBJ2-7 | TRBV5-6 | . | CASSLAGVYSNYEQYF | TGTGCCAGCAGCTTGGCCGGGGTATACTCAAACTACGAGCAGTACTTC
. | TRBJ2-7 | TRBV28 | many | CASTGYRSDEQYF | TGTGCCAGTACAGGATACCGTTCGGACGAGCAGTACTTC
. | TRBJ1-2 | TRBV19 | . | CASSIATAGYTF | TGTGCCAGTAGTATTGCGACAGCTGGCTACACCTTC
. | TRBJ1-4 | TRBV16 | . | CASSYVQGATNEKLFF | TGTGCCAGCAGCTACGTACAGGGTGCAACTAATGAAAAACTGTTTTTT
. | TRBJ1-2 | TRBV28 | . | CASNRDTGNYGYTF | TGTGCCAGTAACCGGGACACAGGGAACTATGGCTACACCTTC
. | TRBJ1-3 | TRBV30 | . | CAWVPDITRNTIYF | TGTGCCTGGGTCCCGGACATCACCCGAAACACCATATATTTT
. | TRBJ2-1 | TRBV28 | . | CASRSGNEQFF | TGTGCCAGCAGAAGCGGCAATGAGCAGTTCTTC
TRBD2 | TRBJ2-7 | TRBV28 | . | CASSWVSGALGEQYF | TGTGCCAGCAGTTGGGTTAGCGGGGCTCTCGGCGAGCAGTACTTC
TRBD2 | TRBJ2-2 | TRBV5-6 | . | CASSKRTSGRARTTGELFF | TGTGCCAGCAGCAAAAGGACTAGCGGGAGGGCTAGGACAACCGGGGAGCTGTTTTTT
. | TRBJ2-1 | TRBV7-3 | . | CASSLAMEGEQFF | TGTGCCAGCAGCTTAGCTATGGAGGGTGAGCAGTTCTTC
. | TRBJ1-5 | TRBV6-6 | . | CASRNIGRPQHF | TGTGCCAGCAGAAACATAGGGAGGCCCCAGCATTTT
. | TRBJ2-7 | TRBV19 | . | CASSISESSYEQYF | TGTGCCAGTAGTATTTCCGAGAGCTCCTACGAGCAGTACTTC
. | TRBJ1-1 | TRBV7-6 | once | CASSGQGNTEAFF | TGTGCCAGCAGTGGGCAGGGGAACACTGAAGCTTTCTTT
TRBD1 | TRBJ1-4 | TRBV6-6 | . | CASTGQGGEKLFF | TGTGCCAGCACGGGACAGGGAGGGGAAAAACTGTTTTTT
. | TRBJ1-1 | TRBV7-2 | . | CASSSSGVNTEAFF | TGTGCCAGCAGCTCCTCCGGGGTAAACACTGAAGCTTTCTTT
TRBD1 | TRBJ2-1 | TRBV5-6 | . | CASSPGQFYNEQFF | TGTGCCAGCAGCCCGGGACAGTTCTACAATGAGCAGTTCTTC
. | TRBJ1-2 | TRBV28 | . | CASSLVQGYGYTF | TGTGCCAGCAGTTTAGTACAGGGCTATGGCTACACCTTC
TRBD2 | TRBJ2-3 | TRBV29-1 | . | CSVEGLAGLTDTQYF | TGCAGCGTCGAAGGACTAGCGGGACTTACAGATACGCAGTATTTT
TRBD1 | TRBJ2-7 | TRBV6-6 | . | CASYSTGGDEQYF | TGTGCCAGCTATTCGACAGGGGGTGACGAGCAGTACTTC
. | TRBJ2-3 | TRBV12-3/TRBV12-4 | . | CASSFAGKNTQYF | TGTGCCAGCAGTTTTGCAGGGAAGAATACGCAGTATTTT
. | TRBJ1-3 | TRBV19 | . | CASSMEHRVSGNTIYF | TGTGCCAGTAGTATGGAACACAGGGTCTCTGGAAACACCATATATTTT
TRBD2 | TRBJ2-1 | TRBV3-1/TRBV3-2 | once | CASRLAGGSEQFF | TGTGCCAGCAGGCTAGCGGGAGGATCTGAGCAGTTCTTC
. | TRBJ1-6 | TRBV3-1/TRBV3-2 | . | CASSYGTFNSPLHF | TGTGCCAGCAGCTACGGGACTTTTAATTCACCCCTCCACTTT
. | TRBJ1-1 | TRBV3-1/TRBV3-2 | . | CASSQGPASTEAFF | TGTGCCAGCAGCCAAGGCCCCGCGAGCACTGAAGCTTTCTTT
. | TRBJ1-2 | TRBV6-5 | . | CASRAGTSNYGYTF | TGTGCCAGCAGAGCCGGGACATCTAACTATGGCTACACCTTC
TRBD2 | TRBJ2-7 | TRBV28 | . | CASSSPFRTSGEPYEQYF | TGTGCCAGCAGTTCTCCCTTCCGGACTAGCGGGGAACCCTACGAGCAGTACTTC
. | TRBJ1-5 | TRBV28 | . | CASTAGNSNQPQHF | TGTGCCAGCACAGCAGGTAATAGCAATCAGCCCCAGCATTTT
. | TRBJ2-3 | TRBV5-1 | once | CASSLGGTDTQYF | TGCGCCAGCAGCTTGGGAGGCACAGATACGCAGTATTTT
TRBD1 | TRBJ2-7 | TRBV7-2 | . | CASRKGTGVVSYEQYF | TGTGCCAGCAGAAAAGGGACAGGGGTCGTCAGCTACGAGCAGTACTTC
. | TRBJ1-5 | TRBV18 | . | CASSPLDGDTQPQHF | TGTGCCAGCTCACCATTAGATGGGGACACTCAGCCCCAGCATTTT
TRBD1 | TRBJ1-4 | TRBV5-8 | . | CASSPGQGNEKLFF | TGTGCCAGCAGCCCGGGACAGGGGAATGAAAAACTGTTTTTT
. | TRBJ2-4 | TRBV3-1/TRBV3-2 | . | CASSRGHSPKNIQYF | TGTGCCAGCAGCCGGGGACACAGTCCCAAAAACATTCAGTACTTC
. | TRBJ1-5 | TRBV19 | . | CASAQGYQPQHF | TGTGCCAGTGCCCAGGGGTATCAGCCCCAGCATTTT
TRBD2 | TRBJ2-3 | TRBV4-2 | . | CACGTSGPFGDTQYF | TGTGCCTGCGGGACTAGCGGACCCTTTGGAGATACGCAGTATTTT
. | TRBJ2-3 | TRBV7-2 | . | CASSREKVPDTQYF | TGTGCCAGCAGTCGTGAGAAAGTCCCAGATACGCAGTATTTT
. | TRBJ1-1 | TRBV5-4 | . | CASSYDRNTEAFF | TGTGCCAGCAGTTATGACAGGAACACTGAAGCTTTCTTT
. | TRBJ1-1 | TRBV6-5 | once | CASSRVAGGGTEAFF | TGTGCCAGCAGCCGGGTGGCTGGGGGGGGCACTGAAGCTTTCTTT
TRBD2 | TRBJ2-2 | TRBV5-1 | . | CASSLGGSAPGELFF | TGCGCCAGCAGCTTGGGCGGGAGCGCCCCCGGGGAGCTGTTTTTT
. | TRBJ2-5 | TRBV7-9 | . | CASSDGNRETQYF | TGTGCCAGCAGCGACGGGAACAGAGAGACCCAGTACTTC
. | TRBJ2-7 | TRBV15 | . | CATSRPRGDSYEQYF | TGTGCCACCAGCAGGCCCCGCGGGGACTCCTACGAGCAGTACTTC
TRBD1 | TRBJ2-2 | TRBV10-3 | few | CAIGDRPNTGELFF | TGTGCCATCGGGGACAGGCCTAACACCGGGGAGCTGTTTTTT
. | TRBJ2-7 | TRBV7-2 | . | CASSLTGPFREQYF | TGTGCCAGCAGCCTTACAGGCCCCTTCAGGGAGCAGTACTTC
. | TRBJ2-7 | TRBV5-1 | . | CASSLKQGSEQYF | TGCGCCAGCAGCTTGAAACAGGGTTCCGAGCAGTACTTC
. | TRBJ2-4 | TRBV7-9 | once | CASSLGAGLAKNIQYF | TGTGCCAGCAGCTTAGGTGCAGGTCTAGCCAAAAACATTCAGTACTTC
. | TRBJ2-2 | TRBV19 | . | CASSIPTGELFF | TGTGCCAGTAGTATTCCGACCGGGGAGCTGTTTTTT